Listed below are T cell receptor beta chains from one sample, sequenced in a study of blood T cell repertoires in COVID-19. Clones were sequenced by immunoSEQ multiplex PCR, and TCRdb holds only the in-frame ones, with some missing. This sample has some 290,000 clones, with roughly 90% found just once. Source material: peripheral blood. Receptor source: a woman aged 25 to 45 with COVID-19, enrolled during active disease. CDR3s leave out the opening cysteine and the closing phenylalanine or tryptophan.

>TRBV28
ASSLLGLEAF
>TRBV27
ASSKGGARNTEAF
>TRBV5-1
ASSLGGRTYEQY
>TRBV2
ASSEVGRGYEQY
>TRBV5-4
ASRLTGGASTEQY
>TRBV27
ASSGQGGQPQH
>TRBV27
ASSPRGPDNEQF
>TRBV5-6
ASSLFKRFSYEQY
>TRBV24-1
ATSDFGRGKNEQY
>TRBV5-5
ASSWDPGGTYEQY
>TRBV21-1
ASSNRDRGSGELF
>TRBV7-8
ASSRDILNQPQH
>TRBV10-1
ASSEQLAGGNNGELF
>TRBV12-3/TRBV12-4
ASISTGGTEAF
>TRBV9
ASSVFLQGPLVTNTEAF
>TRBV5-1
ASSLGADFSTDTQY
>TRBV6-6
ASRRQGARPNQPQH
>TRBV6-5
ASRGPGSDTQY
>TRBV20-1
SAPPGAEQY
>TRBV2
ASSLNPGGAQPQH
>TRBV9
ASRGRGSGNTIY
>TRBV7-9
ASSSLSVGGRETQY
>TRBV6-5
ASSYTVPSYEQY
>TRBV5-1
ASSLWSSGAEAF
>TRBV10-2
ASQKGHGGEQY
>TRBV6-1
ASSEEGQGRYEQY
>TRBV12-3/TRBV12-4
ASSFKGARGYT
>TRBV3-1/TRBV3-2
ASSPGTSGGAVEQF
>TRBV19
ASSFSGGAGNEQF
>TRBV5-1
ASSLAGGAQYEQY
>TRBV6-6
ASSSMTGVDGYT
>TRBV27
ASSFSTIYRGVTEAF
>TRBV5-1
ASSLGGPNEKLF
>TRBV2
ASSERDREKLF